This is a list of T cell receptor beta chains from one sample in a study of T cells after yellow fever vaccination. MiXCR was run by TCRdb on the 5' RACE reads, yielding one entry per CDR3 protein. Among more than 350,000 distinct CDR3 sequences listed, about 9.9% were seen once. This material consisted of PBMCs, taken on the day of the first yellow fever vaccination. These TCRs come from a man aged 18 to 30 who received the YFV17D yellow fever vaccine. CDR3s include the opening cysteine and the closing phenylalanine or tryptophan. A D gene is named only where the DNA matches it firmly. Expanded clones are given a class, and other clones once, few, many or no size at all.

J gene: TRBJ2-7
clone size: few
V gene: TRBV12-3/TRBV12-4
D gene: -
CDR3 protein: CASSSRTGWVEQYF
CDR3 DNA: TGTGCCAGCAGTTCGCGAACAGGGTGGGTGGAGCAGTACTTC

J gene: TRBJ1-1
clone size: -
V gene: TRBV7-9
D gene: -
CDR3 protein: CASSQTGITEAFF
CDR3 DNA: TGTGCCAGCAGCCAAACAGGAATCACTGAAGCTTTCTTT

J gene: TRBJ2-2
clone size: many
V gene: TRBV11-2
D gene: TRBD2
CDR3 protein: CASSLGPLLAGNTGELFF
CDR3 DNA: TGTGCCAGCAGCTTAGGTCCCTTACTAGCGGGGAACACCGGGGAGCTGTTTTTT

J gene: TRBJ2-4
clone size: -
V gene: TRBV2
D gene: TRBD1
CDR3 protein: CATKTGGRGGNIQYF
CDR3 DNA: TGTGCCACTAAAACAGGGGGCAGAGGGGGAAACATTCAGTACTTC

J gene: TRBJ2-3
clone size: few
V gene: TRBV27
D gene: -
CDR3 protein: CASSSGVADTQYF
CDR3 DNA: TGTGCCAGCAGCTCAGGGGTGGCAGATACGCAGTATTTT

J gene: TRBJ1-1
clone size: few
V gene: TRBV6-2/TRBV6-3
D gene: TRBD1
CDR3 protein: CASTITGGTEAFF
CDR3 DNA: TGTGCCAGCACCATAACAGGGGGCACTGAAGCTTTCTTT

J gene: TRBJ2-1
clone size: -
V gene: TRBV9
D gene: TRBD2
CDR3 protein: CASSAPGGHNEQFF
CDR3 DNA: TGTGCCAGCAGCGCCCCGGGGGGACACAATGAGCAGTTCTTC

J gene: TRBJ2-5
clone size: -
V gene: TRBV12-3/TRBV12-4
D gene: -
CDR3 protein: CASSFLGATGYDEAQYF
CDR3 DNA: TGTGCCAGCAGTTTTCTCGGGGCTACAGGGTACGATGAGGCCCAGTACTTC

J gene: TRBJ1-4
clone size: few
V gene: TRBV7-8
D gene: -
CDR3 protein: CASSPGLARGNEKLFF
CDR3 DNA: TGTGCCAGCAGCCCCGGTTTGGCCCGGGGGAATGAAAAACTGTTTTTT

J gene: TRBJ2-3
clone size: -
V gene: TRBV18
D gene: -
CDR3 protein: CASSPPGGHHTDTQYF
CDR3 DNA: TGTGCCAGCTCACCACCGGGAGGACACCACACAGATACGCAGTATTTT

J gene: TRBJ2-1
clone size: few
V gene: TRBV12-3/TRBV12-4
D gene: -
CDR3 protein: CASSSEVLDEQFF
CDR3 DNA: TGTGCCAGCAGTTCAGAGGTTTTAGATGAGCAGTTCTTC

J gene: TRBJ1-1
clone size: few
V gene: TRBV29-1
D gene: -
CDR3 protein: CSAKVGGTEAFF
CDR3 DNA: TGCAGCGCAAAGGTGGGAGGCACTGAAGCTTTCTTT

J gene: TRBJ2-3
clone size: -
V gene: TRBV20-1
D gene: -
CDR3 protein: CSARVLTSWDTQYF
CDR3 DNA: TGCAGTGCTAGAGTTCTGACTTCTTGGGATACGCAGTATTTT

J gene: TRBJ1-4
clone size: -
V gene: TRBV20-1
D gene: TRBD1
CDR3 protein: CSANDRGVEKLFF
CDR3 DNA: TGCAGTGCTAATGACAGGGGGGTTGAAAAACTGTTTTTT

J gene: TRBJ2-1
clone size: few
V gene: TRBV24-1
D gene: -
CDR3 protein: CATSDQRGYNEQFF
CDR3 DNA: TGTGCCACCAGTGATCAGAGGGGCTACAATGAGCAGTTCTTC

J gene: TRBJ1-6
clone size: -
V gene: TRBV7-6
D gene: TRBD1
CDR3 protein: CASSLGTGGESPLHF
CDR3 DNA: TGTGCCAGCAGCTTAGGGACAGGGGGCGAATCACCCCTCCACTTT

J gene: TRBJ2-5
clone size: many
V gene: TRBV20-1
D gene: -
CDR3 protein: CSASGNTQETQYF
CDR3 DNA: TGCAGTGCTAGTGGGAACACCCAAGAGACCCAGTACTTC

J gene: TRBJ1-5
clone size: -
V gene: TRBV20-1
D gene: -
CDR3 protein: CSAIPAGNQPQHF
CDR3 DNA: TGCAGTGCTATCCCGGCAGGCAATCAGCCCCAGCATTTT

J gene: TRBJ1-5
clone size: few
V gene: TRBV20-1
D gene: -
CDR3 protein: CSANFRGSNQPQHF
CDR3 DNA: TGCAGTGCTAACTTCAGGGGAAGCAATCAGCCCCAGCATTTT

J gene: TRBJ2-2
clone size: -
V gene: TRBV6-5
D gene: -
CDR3 protein: CASSTSTQSNTGELFF
CDR3 DNA: TGTGCCAGCAGTACTTCTACACAGTCGAACACCGGGGAGCTGTTTTTT

J gene: TRBJ2-7
clone size: many
V gene: TRBV12-3/TRBV12-4
D gene: -
CDR3 protein: CASGRRDDYEQYF
CDR3 DNA: TGTGCCAGCGGAAGGAGGGATGACTACGAGCAGTACTTC

J gene: TRBJ1-5
clone size: few
V gene: TRBV27
D gene: -
CDR3 protein: CASSFSRGNQPQHF
CDR3 DNA: TGTGCCAGCAGTTTTAGCCGGGGCAATCAGCCCCAGCATTTT

J gene: TRBJ2-1
clone size: -
V gene: TRBV7-9
D gene: -
CDR3 protein: CASSSGHIIGEQFF
CDR3 DNA: TGTGCCAGCAGCTCAGGGCACATTATCGGTGAGCAGTTCTTC

J gene: TRBJ2-3
clone size: -
V gene: TRBV5-6
D gene: -
CDR3 protein: CARSPGILGTDTQYF
CDR3 DNA: TGTGCCAGGAGCCCCGGGATCCTCGGCACAGATACGCAGTATTTT

J gene: TRBJ1-2
clone size: few
V gene: TRBV7-2
D gene: -
CDR3 protein: CASSLVTGDYGYTF
CDR3 DNA: TGTGCCAGCAGCTTAGTTACCGGGGACTATGGCTACACCTTC

J gene: TRBJ1-2
clone size: few
V gene: TRBV20-1
D gene: -
CDR3 protein: CSARDPTGRFGYTF
CDR3 DNA: TGCAGTGCTAGAGATCCGACGGGGAGGTTTGGCTACACCTTC

J gene: TRBJ1-6
clone size: few
V gene: TRBV12-3/TRBV12-4
D gene: -
CDR3 protein: CASSFSYNSPLHF
CDR3 DNA: TGTGCCAGCAGTTTCTCCTATAATTCACCCCTCCACTTT

J gene: TRBJ2-3
clone size: few
V gene: TRBV20-1
D gene: -
CDR3 protein: CSAEDRSTDTQYF
CDR3 DNA: TGCAGTGCTGAAGACCGAAGCACAGATACGCAGTATTTT

J gene: TRBJ1-4
clone size: -
V gene: TRBV7-2
D gene: TRBD1
CDR3 protein: CASSSTGQGNEKLFF
CDR3 DNA: TGTGCCAGCAGCTCGACTGGACAGGGTAATGAAAAACTGTTTTTT

J gene: TRBJ2-1
clone size: many
V gene: TRBV12-3/TRBV12-4
D gene: TRBD1
CDR3 protein: CASSLRDRNYNEQFF
CDR3 DNA: TGTGCCAGCTCTCTACGGGACAGGAATTACAATGAGCAGTTCTTC

J gene: TRBJ1-4
clone size: -
V gene: TRBV15
D gene: -
CDR3 protein: CATSRGVDPRDEKLFF
CDR3 DNA: TGTGCCACCAGCAGAGGAGTTGATCCCAGGGATGAAAAACTGTTTTTT

J gene: TRBJ2-3
clone size: -
V gene: TRBV2
D gene: TRBD2
CDR3 protein: CARLGLAGVDTQYF
CDR3 DNA: TGTGCCAGGCTGGGGCTAGCGGGGGTTGATACGCAGTATTTT

J gene: TRBJ1-5
clone size: -
V gene: TRBV7-2
D gene: TRBD1
CDR3 protein: CASSPWDRVNQPQHF
CDR3 DNA: TGTGCCAGCTCCCCTTGGGACAGGGTAAATCAGCCCCAGCATTTT

J gene: TRBJ2-1
clone size: -
V gene: TRBV5-1
D gene: -
CDR3 protein: CASSLAPQGHNEQFF
CDR3 DNA: TGCGCCAGCAGCTTGGCCCCTCAGGGCCACAATGAGCAGTTCTTC

J gene: TRBJ2-1
clone size: -
V gene: TRBV6-2/TRBV6-3
D gene: -
CDR3 protein: CASSPGRGKPNNEQFF
CDR3 DNA: TGTGCCAGCAGCCCCGGACGGGGGAAACCCAACAATGAGCAGTTCTTC

J gene: TRBJ2-2
clone size: -
V gene: TRBV7-3
D gene: -
CDR3 protein: CASRRDRNTGELFF
CDR3 DNA: TGTGCCAGCAGACGGGACCGCAACACCGGGGAGCTGTTTTTT

J gene: TRBJ2-3
clone size: many
V gene: TRBV4-3
D gene: -
CDR3 protein: CASSQETRGAADTQYF
CDR3 DNA: TGCGCCAGCAGCCAAGAGACGCGGGGAGCGGCAGATACGCAGTATTTT

J gene: TRBJ2-1
clone size: -
V gene: TRBV29-1
D gene: TRBD2
CDR3 protein: CSVAPVSGGANEQFF
CDR3 DNA: TGCAGCGTTGCCCCGGTTAGCGGGGGGGCCAATGAGCAGTTCTTC

J gene: TRBJ2-7
clone size: few
V gene: TRBV6-2/TRBV6-3
D gene: -
CDR3 protein: CASSYERGGPSSPYEQYF
CDR3 DNA: TGTGCCAGCAGTTACGAAAGGGGGGGCCCCTCTTCCCCCTACGAGCAGTACTTC

J gene: TRBJ2-1
clone size: -
V gene: TRBV7-6
D gene: -
CDR3 protein: CASSPPSGNYNEQFF
CDR3 DNA: TGTGCCAGCAGCCCTCCTTCGGGTAACTACAATGAGCAGTTCTTC

J gene: TRBJ2-1
clone size: -
V gene: TRBV15
D gene: -
CDR3 protein: CATGGVHNEQFF
CDR3 DNA: TGTGCCACCGGCGGGGTCCACAATGAGCAGTTCTTC

J gene: TRBJ1-4
clone size: few
V gene: TRBV5-1
D gene: -
CDR3 protein: CASKVATNEKLFF
CDR3 DNA: TGCGCCAGCAAGGTTGCAACTAATGAAAAACTGTTTTTT

J gene: TRBJ2-1
clone size: many
V gene: TRBV6-4
D gene: -
CDR3 protein: CASSDGTDPYNEQFF
CDR3 DNA: TGTGCCAGCAGTGACGGCACGGACCCCTACAATGAGCAGTTCTTC

J gene: TRBJ2-5
clone size: many
V gene: TRBV20-1
D gene: -
CDR3 protein: CSARDWETQYF
CDR3 DNA: TGCAGTGCTAGAGATTGGGAGACCCAGTACTTC